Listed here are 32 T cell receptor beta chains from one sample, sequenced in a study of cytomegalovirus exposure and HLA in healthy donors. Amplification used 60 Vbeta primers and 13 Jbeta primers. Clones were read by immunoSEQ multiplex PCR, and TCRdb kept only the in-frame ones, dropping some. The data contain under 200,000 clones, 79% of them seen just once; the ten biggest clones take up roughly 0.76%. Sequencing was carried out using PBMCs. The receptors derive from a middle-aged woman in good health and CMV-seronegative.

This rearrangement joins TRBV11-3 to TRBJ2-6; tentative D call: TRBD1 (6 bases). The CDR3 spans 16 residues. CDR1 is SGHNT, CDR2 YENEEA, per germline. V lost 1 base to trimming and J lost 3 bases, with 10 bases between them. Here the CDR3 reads CASSLATGFGANVLTF. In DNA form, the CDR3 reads TGTGCCAGCAGCTTAGCTACAGGGTTTGGGGCCAACGTCCTGACTTTC.

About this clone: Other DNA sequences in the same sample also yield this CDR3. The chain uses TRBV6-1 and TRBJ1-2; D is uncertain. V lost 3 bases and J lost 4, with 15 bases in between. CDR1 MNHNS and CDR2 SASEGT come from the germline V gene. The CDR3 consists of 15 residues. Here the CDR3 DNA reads TGTGCCAGCAGTGAGGTGGCGGCGCCAAGCTATGGCTACACCTTC. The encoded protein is CASSEVAAPSYGYTF.

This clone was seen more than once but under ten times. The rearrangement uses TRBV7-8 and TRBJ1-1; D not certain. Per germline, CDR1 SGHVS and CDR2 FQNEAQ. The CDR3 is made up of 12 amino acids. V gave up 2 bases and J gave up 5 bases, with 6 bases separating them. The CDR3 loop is CASSLRRTEAFF. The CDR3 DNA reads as TGTGCCAGCAGCTTAAGGAGAACTGAAGCTTTCTTT.

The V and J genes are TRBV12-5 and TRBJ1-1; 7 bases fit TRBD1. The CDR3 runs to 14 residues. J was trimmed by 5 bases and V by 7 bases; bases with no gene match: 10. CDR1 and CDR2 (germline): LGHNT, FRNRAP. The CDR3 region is CASAGGRGITEAFF. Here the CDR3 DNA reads TGTGCTAGTGCCGGTGGCAGGGGGATTACTGAAGCTTTCTTT.

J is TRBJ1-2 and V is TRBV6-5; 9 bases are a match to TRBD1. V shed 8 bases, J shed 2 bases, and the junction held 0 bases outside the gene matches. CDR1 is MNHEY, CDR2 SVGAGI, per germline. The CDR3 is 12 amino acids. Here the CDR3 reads CASGQGNYGYTF. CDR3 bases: TGTGCCAGCGGACAGGGGAACTATGGCTACACCTTC.

CDR3 nucleotide sequence: TGTGCTAGTGGTTTGGACATAAATCAGCCCCAGCATTTT. This translates into CASGLDINQPQHF. The chain recombines TRBV12-5 with TRBJ1-5; no reliable D call. The CDR3 totals 13 residues. V gave up 1 base and J gave up 4 bases, with 5 bases separating them. The germline V gene has CDR1 LGHNT and CDR2 FRNRAP.

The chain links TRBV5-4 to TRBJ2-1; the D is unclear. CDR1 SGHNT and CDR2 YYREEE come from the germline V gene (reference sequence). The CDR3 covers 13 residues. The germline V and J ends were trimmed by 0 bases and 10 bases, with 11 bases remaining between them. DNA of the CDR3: TGTGCCAGCAGCTTGGTGGCAGGCCGGGAGCAGTTCTTC. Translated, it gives CASSLVAGREQFF.

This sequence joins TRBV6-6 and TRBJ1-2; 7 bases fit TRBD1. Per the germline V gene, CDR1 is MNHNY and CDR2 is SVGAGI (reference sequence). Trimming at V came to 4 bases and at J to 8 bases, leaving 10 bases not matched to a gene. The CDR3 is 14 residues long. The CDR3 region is CASSFDQGGLGYTF. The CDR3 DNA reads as TGTGCCAGCAGTTTTGACCAGGGGGGTTTGGGCTACACCTTC.

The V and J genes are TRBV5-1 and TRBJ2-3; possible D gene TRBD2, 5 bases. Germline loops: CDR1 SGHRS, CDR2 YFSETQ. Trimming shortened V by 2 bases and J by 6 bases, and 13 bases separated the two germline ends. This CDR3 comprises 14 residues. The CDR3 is CASSLRLASDTQYF. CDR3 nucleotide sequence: TGCGCCAGCAGCTTACGCCTAGCAAGCGATACGCAGTATTTT.

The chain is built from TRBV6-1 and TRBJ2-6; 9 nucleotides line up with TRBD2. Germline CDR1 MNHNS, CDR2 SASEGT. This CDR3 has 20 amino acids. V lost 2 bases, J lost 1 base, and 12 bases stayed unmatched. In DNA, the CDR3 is TGTGCCAGCAGTGAACGTAGGTTTAGCGGGGGTCGGTCTGGGGCCAACGTCCTGACTTTC. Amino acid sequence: CASSERRFSGGRSGANVLTF.

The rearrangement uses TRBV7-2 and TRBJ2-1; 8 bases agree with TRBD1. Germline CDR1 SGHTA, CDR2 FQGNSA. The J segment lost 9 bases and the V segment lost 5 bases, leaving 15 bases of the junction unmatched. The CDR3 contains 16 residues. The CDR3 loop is CASSNLGQDNRGEQFF. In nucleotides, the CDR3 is TGTGCCAGCAGCAACCTGGGACAGGACAACCGGGGTGAGCAGTTCTTC.

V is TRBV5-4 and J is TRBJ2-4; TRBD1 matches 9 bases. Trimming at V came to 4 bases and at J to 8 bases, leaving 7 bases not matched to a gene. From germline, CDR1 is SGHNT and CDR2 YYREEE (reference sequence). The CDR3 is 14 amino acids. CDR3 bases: TGTGCCAGCAGCCGGGGACAGGGTAGAGACATTCAGTACTTC. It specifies CASSRGQGRDIQYF.

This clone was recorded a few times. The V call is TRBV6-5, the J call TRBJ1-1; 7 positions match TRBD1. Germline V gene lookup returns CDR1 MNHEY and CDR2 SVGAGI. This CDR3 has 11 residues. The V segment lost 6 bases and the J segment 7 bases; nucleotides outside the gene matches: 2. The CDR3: CASRRDSEAFF. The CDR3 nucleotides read TGTGCCAGCAGAAGGGACAGTGAAGCTTTCTTT.

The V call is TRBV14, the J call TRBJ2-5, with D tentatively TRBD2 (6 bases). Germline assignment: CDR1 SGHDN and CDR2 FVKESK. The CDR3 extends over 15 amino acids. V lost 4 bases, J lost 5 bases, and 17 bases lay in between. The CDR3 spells CASSPTRGARETQYF. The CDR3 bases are TGTGCCAGCAGCCCCACCCGCGGGGCAAGGGAGACCCAGTACTTC.

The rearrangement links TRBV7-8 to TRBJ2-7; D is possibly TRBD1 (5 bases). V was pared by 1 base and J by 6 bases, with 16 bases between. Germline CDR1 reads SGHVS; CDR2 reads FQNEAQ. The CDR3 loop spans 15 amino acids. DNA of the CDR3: TGTGCCAGCAGCTTAGGACAGAGTCGGGTCGGCGAGCAGTACTTC. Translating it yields CASSLGQSRVGEQYF. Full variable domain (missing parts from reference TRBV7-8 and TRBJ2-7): GAGVSQSPRYKVAKRGQDVALRCDPISGHVSLFWYQQALGQGPEFLTYFQNEAQLDKSGLPSDRFFAERPEGSVSTLKIQRTQQEDSAVYLCASSLGQSRVGEQYFGPGTRLTVT.

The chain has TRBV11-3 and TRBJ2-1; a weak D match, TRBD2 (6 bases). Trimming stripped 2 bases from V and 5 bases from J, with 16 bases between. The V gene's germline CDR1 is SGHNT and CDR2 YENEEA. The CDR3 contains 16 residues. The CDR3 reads CASSLLGGHLDNEQFF. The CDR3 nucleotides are TGTGCCAGCAGCTTACTCGGGGGTCACCTTGACAATGAGCAGTTCTTC.

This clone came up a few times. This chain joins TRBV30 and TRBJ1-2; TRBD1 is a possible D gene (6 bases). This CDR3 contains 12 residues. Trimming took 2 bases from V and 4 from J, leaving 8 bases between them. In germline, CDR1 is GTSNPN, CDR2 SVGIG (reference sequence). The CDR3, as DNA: TGTGCCTGGAGTTTGGACAGCTATGGCTACACCTTC. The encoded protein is CAWSLDSYGYTF.

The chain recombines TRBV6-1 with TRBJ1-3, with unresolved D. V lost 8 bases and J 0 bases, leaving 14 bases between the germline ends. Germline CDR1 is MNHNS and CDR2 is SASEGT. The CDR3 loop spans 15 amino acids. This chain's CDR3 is CASRLSGPSGNTIYF. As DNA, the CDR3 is TGTGCCAGCCGACTCAGTGGTCCCTCTGGAAACACCATATATTTT.

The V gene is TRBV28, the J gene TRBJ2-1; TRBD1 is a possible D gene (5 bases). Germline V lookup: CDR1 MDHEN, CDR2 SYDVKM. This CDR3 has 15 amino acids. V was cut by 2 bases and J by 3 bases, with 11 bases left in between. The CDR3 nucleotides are TGTGCCAGCAGTTTACCCAGGGATTACTACAATGAGCAGTTCTTC. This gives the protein CASSLPRDYYNEQFF. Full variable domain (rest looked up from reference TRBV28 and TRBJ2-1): DVKVTQSSRYLVKRTGEKVFLECVQDMDHENMFWYRQDPGLGLRLIYFSYDVKMKEKGDIPEGYSVSREKKERFSLILESASTNQTSMYLCASSLPRDYYNEQFFGPGTRLTVL.

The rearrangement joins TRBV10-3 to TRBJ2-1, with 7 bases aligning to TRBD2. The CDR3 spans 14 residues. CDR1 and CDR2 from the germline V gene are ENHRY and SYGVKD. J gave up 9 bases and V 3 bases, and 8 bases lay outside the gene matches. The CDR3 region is CAISEQGLVGEQFF. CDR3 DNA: TGTGCCATCAGTGAACAAGGACTAGTAGGTGAGCAGTTCTTC.

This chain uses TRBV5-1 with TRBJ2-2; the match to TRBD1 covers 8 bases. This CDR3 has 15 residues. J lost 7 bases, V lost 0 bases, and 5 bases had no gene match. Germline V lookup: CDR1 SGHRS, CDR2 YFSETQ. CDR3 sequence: CASSLETGAIGELFF. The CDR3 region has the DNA TGCGCCAGCAGCTTGGAGACAGGGGCTATCGGGGAGCTGTTTTTT.

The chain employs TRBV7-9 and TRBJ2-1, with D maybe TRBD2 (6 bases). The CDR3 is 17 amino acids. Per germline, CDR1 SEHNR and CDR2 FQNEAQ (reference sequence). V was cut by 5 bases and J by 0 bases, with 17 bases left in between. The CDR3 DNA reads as TGTGCCAGCAGCCCTAGTGGGGGACTCCTCTCCTACAATGAGCAGTTCTTC. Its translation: CASSPSGGLLSYNEQFF.

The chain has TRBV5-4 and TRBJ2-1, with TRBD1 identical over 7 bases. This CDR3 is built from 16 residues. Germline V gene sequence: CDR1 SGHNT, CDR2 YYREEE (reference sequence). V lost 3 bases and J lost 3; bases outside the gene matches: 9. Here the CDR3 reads CASSSPGTDFYNEQFF. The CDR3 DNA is TGTGCCAGCAGCTCGCCCGGGACAGACTTCTACAATGAGCAGTTCTTC.

In nucleotides, the CDR3 is TGTGCCAGCAGCCCCCACGTGGAGGGCTTGGGTGGCTACACCTTC. As protein: CASSPHVEGLGGYTF. This chain uses TRBV7-2 with TRBJ1-2; D gene ambiguous. Germline V gives CDR1 SGHTA, CDR2 FQGNSA. Trimming shortened V by 5 bases and J by 7 bases, and 20 bases separated the two germline ends. The CDR3 length is 15 residues.

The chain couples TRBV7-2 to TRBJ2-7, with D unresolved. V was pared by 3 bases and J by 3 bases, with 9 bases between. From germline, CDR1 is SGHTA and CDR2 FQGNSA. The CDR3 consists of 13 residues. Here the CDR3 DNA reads TGTGCCAGCAGCTTTAACAGCCGCTACGAGCAGTACTTC. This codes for CASSFNSRYEQYF.

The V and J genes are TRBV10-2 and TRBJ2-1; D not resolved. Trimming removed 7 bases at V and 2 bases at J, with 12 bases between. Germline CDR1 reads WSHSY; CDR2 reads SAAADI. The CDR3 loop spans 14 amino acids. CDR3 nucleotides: TGCGCCAGCATGGGCGTTATACCCTACAATGAGCAGTTCTTC. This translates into CASMGVIPYNEQFF.

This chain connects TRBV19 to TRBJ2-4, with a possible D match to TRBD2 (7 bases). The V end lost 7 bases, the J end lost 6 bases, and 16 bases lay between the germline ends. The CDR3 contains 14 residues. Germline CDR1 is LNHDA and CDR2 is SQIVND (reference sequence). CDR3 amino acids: CASNNREGGNIQYF. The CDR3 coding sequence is TGTGCCAGTAACAACAGGGAGGGAGGAAACATTCAGTACTTC. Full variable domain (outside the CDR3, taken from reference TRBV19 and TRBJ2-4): DGGITQSPKYLFRKEGQNVTLSCEQNLNHDAMYWYRQDPGQGLRLIYYSQIVNDFQKGDIAEGYSVSREKKESFPLTVTSAQKNPTAFYLCASNNREGGNIQYFGAGTRLSVL.

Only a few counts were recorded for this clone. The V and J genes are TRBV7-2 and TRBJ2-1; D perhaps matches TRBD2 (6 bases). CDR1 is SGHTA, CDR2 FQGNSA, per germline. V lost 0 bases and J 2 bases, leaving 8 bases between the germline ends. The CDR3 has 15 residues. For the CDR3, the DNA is TGTGCCAGCAGCTTAGCTAGCGGCCCCTACAATGAGCAGTTCTTC. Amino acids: CASSLASGPYNEQFF. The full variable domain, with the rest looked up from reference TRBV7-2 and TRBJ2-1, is GAGVSQSPSNKVTEKGKDVELRCDPISGHTALYWYRQSLGQGLEFLIYFQGNSAPDKSGLPSDRFSAERTGGSVSTLTIQRTQQEDSAVYLCASSLASGPYNEQFFGPGTRLTVL.

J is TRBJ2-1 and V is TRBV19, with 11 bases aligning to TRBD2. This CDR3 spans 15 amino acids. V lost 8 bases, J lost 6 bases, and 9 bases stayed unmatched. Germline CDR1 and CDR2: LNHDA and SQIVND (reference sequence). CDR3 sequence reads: CASGGLAGGTNEQFF. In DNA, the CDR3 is TGTGCCAGTGGGGGGCTAGCGGGGGGCACCAATGAGCAGTTCTTC.

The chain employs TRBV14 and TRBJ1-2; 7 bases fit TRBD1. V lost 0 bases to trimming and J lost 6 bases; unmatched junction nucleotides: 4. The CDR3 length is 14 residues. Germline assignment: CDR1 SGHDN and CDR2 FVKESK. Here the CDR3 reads CASSQDDRVHGYTF. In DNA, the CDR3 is TGTGCCAGCAGCCAAGACGACAGGGTGCATGGCTACACCTTC.

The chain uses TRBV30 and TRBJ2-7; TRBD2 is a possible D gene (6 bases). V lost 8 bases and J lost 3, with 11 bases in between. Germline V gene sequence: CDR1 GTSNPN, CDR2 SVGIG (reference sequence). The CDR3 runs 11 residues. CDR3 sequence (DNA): TGTGCCGGCCGGGGGATCTACGAGCAGTACTTC. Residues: CAGRGIYEQYF.

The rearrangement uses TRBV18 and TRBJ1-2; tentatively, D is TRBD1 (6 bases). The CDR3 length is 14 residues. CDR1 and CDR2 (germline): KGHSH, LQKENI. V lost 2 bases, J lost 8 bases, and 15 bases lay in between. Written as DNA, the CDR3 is TGTGCCAGCTCACCAGAGGCGACAGGAGCGGGCTACACCTTC. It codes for CASSPEATGAGYTF.